The rows below give T cell receptor beta chains drawn from one sample of a study of cytomegalovirus exposure and HLA in healthy donors. Libraries were prepared by immunoSEQ multiplex PCR; TCRdb keeps only in-frame clonotypes and omits some of them. Of roughly 180,000 clones in the sample, 76% were seen once. Sequencing was carried out using PBMCs. The receptors were gathered from a woman aged 25 to 39 in good health and CMV-seropositive. Each CDR3 is given with its conserved first and last residue. Each record gives: J gene, clone size, D gene, V gene, CDR3 DNA, CDR3 protein. The D gene is left open where the match is weak. Size values are once, few and many counts, or a class for expanded clones, and some rows have none.

J gene: TRBJ2-7; clone size: NA; D gene: TRBD1; V gene: TRBV27; CDR3 DNA: TGTGCCAGCAGTTTATCGCGGACAGGGCTGGGCTACGAGCAGTACTTC; CDR3 protein: CASSLSRTGLGYEQYF
J gene: TRBJ2-3; clone size: NA; D gene: NA; V gene: TRBV10-1; CDR3 DNA: TGCGCCAGCAGTGACCTGGGGGGTCTCACAGATACGCAGTATTTT; CDR3 protein: CASSDLGGLTDTQYF
J gene: TRBJ1-2; clone size: NA; D gene: TRBD1; V gene: TRBV7-9; CDR3 DNA: TGTGCCAGCAGCACCGGGACAGGGCTCGGAAACACCTTC; CDR3 protein: CASSTGTGLGNTF
J gene: TRBJ1-1; clone size: few; D gene: NA; V gene: TRBV19; CDR3 DNA: TGTGCCAGTAGTAGCCGACAGCCGACTGAAGCTTTCTTT; CDR3 protein: CASSSRQPTEAFF
J gene: TRBJ1-4; clone size: NA; D gene: NA; V gene: TRBV4-2; CDR3 DNA: TGTGCCAGCAGCCAAGATCGGGGGGAGCCCGAAAAACTGTTTTTT; CDR3 protein: CASSQDRGEPEKLFF
J gene: TRBJ2-4; clone size: NA; D gene: NA; V gene: TRBV25-1; CDR3 DNA: TGTGCCAGCAGTGAACTGAACTCCGCACTAGCCAAAAACAGTCAGTACTTC; CDR3 protein: CASSELNSALAKNSQYF
J gene: TRBJ2-3; clone size: NA; D gene: TRBD2; V gene: TRBV4-2; CDR3 DNA: TGTGCCAGCAGCCCGGGAGTTGGGGGGGGTAATTCTGGCACAGATACGCAGTATTTT; CDR3 protein: CASSPGVGGGNSGTDTQYF
J gene: TRBJ2-7; clone size: NA; D gene: NA; V gene: TRBV4-1; CDR3 DNA: TGCGCCAGCAGCCCGCCCGCGGACTCCTACGAGCAGTACTTC; CDR3 protein: CASSPPADSYEQYF
J gene: TRBJ1-2; clone size: NA; D gene: NA; V gene: TRBV11-2; CDR3 DNA: TGTGCCAGCAGCTCCCCCCGCGACACTTCTCTCTATGGCTACACCTTC; CDR3 protein: CASSSPRDTSLYGYTF
J gene: TRBJ2-3; clone size: NA; D gene: TRBD2; V gene: TRBV10-2; CDR3 DNA: TGCGCCAGCAGTTCCGGGACTAGCGGGGGGCTGGATACGCAGTATTTT; CDR3 protein: CASSSGTSGGLDTQYF
J gene: TRBJ1-5; clone size: NA; D gene: TRBD1; V gene: TRBV10-3; CDR3 DNA: TGTGCCATCAGGGGGGACAGGGGCAATCAGCCCCAGCATTTT; CDR3 protein: CAIRGDRGNQPQHF
J gene: TRBJ1-6; clone size: NA; D gene: TRBD1; V gene: TRBV13; CDR3 DNA: TGTGCCAGCAAGACAGGGAATTCACCCCTCCACTTT; CDR3 protein: CASKTGNSPLHF
J gene: TRBJ2-7; clone size: NA; D gene: NA; V gene: TRBV4-2; CDR3 DNA: TGTGCCAGCAGCCAAGATCGCGGGCAGGAGGAGCAGTACTTC; CDR3 protein: CASSQDRGQEEQYF
J gene: TRBJ2-1; clone size: NA; D gene: TRBD2; V gene: TRBV6-4; CDR3 DNA: TGTGCCAGCAGCAATAGCGGGGGGGGCGATGAGCAGTTCTTC; CDR3 protein: CASSNSGGGDEQFF
J gene: TRBJ1-6; clone size: NA; D gene: TRBD1; V gene: TRBV4-3; CDR3 DNA: TGCGCCAGCCGTGGCAGGACAGGGGATAATTCACCCCTCCACTTT; CDR3 protein: CASRGRTGDNSPLHF
J gene: TRBJ1-5; clone size: once; D gene: NA; V gene: TRBV2; CDR3 DNA: TGTGCCAGCAGTATAGAGGGAGGCCTCAATCAGCCCCAGCATTTT; CDR3 protein: CASSIEGGLNQPQHF
J gene: TRBJ1-4; clone size: few; D gene: NA; V gene: TRBV20-1; CDR3 DNA: TGCAGTGCTAGGTCCGCCGAGAGGGGGATTTTT; CDR3 protein: CSARSAERGIF
J gene: TRBJ1-3; clone size: NA; D gene: NA; V gene: TRBV6-1; CDR3 DNA: TGTGCCAGCAGTCCTATTGACAGCTCTGGAAACACCATATATTTT; CDR3 protein: CASSPIDSSGNTIYF
J gene: TRBJ1-6; clone size: NA; D gene: NA; V gene: TRBV5-6; CDR3 DNA: TGTGCCAGCAGCTTGGAACAACATAATTCACCCCTCCACTTT; CDR3 protein: CASSLEQHNSPLHF
J gene: TRBJ1-5; clone size: NA; D gene: NA; V gene: TRBV5-6; CDR3 DNA: TGTGCCAGCAGCTTCGGCGGGGTAGGTCAGCCCCAGCATTTT; CDR3 protein: CASSFGGVGQPQHF
J gene: TRBJ1-4; clone size: few; D gene: NA; V gene: TRBV10-1; CDR3 DNA: TGCGCCAGCAGTGAGGGGCCAGGTCGGGAAAAACTGTTTTTT; CDR3 protein: CASSEGPGREKLFF
J gene: TRBJ1-5; clone size: NA; D gene: NA; V gene: TRBV7-9; CDR3 DNA: TGTGCCAGCAGCTTTATTGAGGGCGTGCAGCCCCAGCATTTT; CDR3 protein: CASSFIEGVQPQHF
J gene: TRBJ1-6; clone size: NA; D gene: NA; V gene: TRBV7-9; CDR3 DNA: TGTTCCAGCACCACGGTGGGAGGCTCACCCCTCCACTTT; CDR3 protein: CSSTTVGGSPLHF
J gene: TRBJ2-5; clone size: NA; D gene: NA; V gene: TRBV7-2; CDR3 DNA: TGTGCCAGCAGCTTGGGGACTGGGGTTGGTGAGACCCAGTACTTC; CDR3 protein: CASSLGTGVGETQYF
J gene: TRBJ2-1; clone size: NA; D gene: NA; V gene: TRBV11-2; CDR3 DNA: TGTGCCAGCAGCTCTAAGGGGGGGGCCCCTTATGAGCAGTTCTTC; CDR3 protein: CASSSKGGAPYEQFF
J gene: TRBJ2-5; clone size: NA; D gene: NA; V gene: TRBV2; CDR3 DNA: TGTGCCAGCAGTCCCTCACAACTGGTGCGGGGGCGAGAGACCCAGTACTTC; CDR3 protein: CASSPSQLVRGRETQYF
J gene: TRBJ1-5; clone size: NA; D gene: NA; V gene: TRBV28; CDR3 DNA: TGTGCCAGCAGTTTAGCAGGGGCTTTCGGGCAGCCCCAGCATTTT; CDR3 protein: CASSLAGAFGQPQHF
J gene: TRBJ1-6; clone size: NA; D gene: NA; V gene: TRBV7-9; CDR3 DNA: TGTGCCAGCAGCTTAGACAGGGTCCTCCACTTT; CDR3 protein: CASSLDRVLHF
J gene: TRBJ1-5; clone size: NA; D gene: TRBD1; V gene: TRBV6-1; CDR3 DNA: TGTGCCAGCAGCGTGGACAGGGCGGGTCAGCCCCAGCATTTT; CDR3 protein: CASSVDRAGQPQHF
J gene: TRBJ1-1; clone size: few; D gene: NA; V gene: TRBV6-1; CDR3 DNA: TGTGCCAGCAGGACAGTAAACACTGAAGCTTTCTTT; CDR3 protein: CASRTVNTEAFF
J gene: TRBJ2-7; clone size: once; D gene: NA; V gene: TRBV15; CDR3 DNA: TGTGCCACCAGCAGAGATCCAGGGCGGTCCTACGAGCAGTACTTC; CDR3 protein: CATSRDPGRSYEQYF
J gene: TRBJ2-1; clone size: few; D gene: TRBD1; V gene: TRBV20-1; CDR3 DNA: TGCAGTGCCCGAGGGGGCTATGAGCAGTTCTTC; CDR3 protein: CSARGGYEQFF
J gene: TRBJ1-2; clone size: once; D gene: TRBD1; V gene: TRBV9; CDR3 DNA: TGTGCCAGCAGCGACCGAGACACAGGGGGCGCGTATGGCTACACCTTC; CDR3 protein: CASSDRDTGGAYGYTF
J gene: TRBJ2-2; clone size: NA; D gene: NA; V gene: TRBV27; CDR3 DNA: TGTGCCAGCGGTATCGGGGGGCCCGGGGAGCTGTTTTTT; CDR3 protein: CASGIGGPGELFF
J gene: TRBJ2-1; clone size: NA; D gene: TRBD2; V gene: TRBV5-1; CDR3 DNA: TGCGCCAGCAGCTTGCTTACTAGCGGGGCCAACAATGAGCAGTTCTTC; CDR3 protein: CASSLLTSGANNEQFF
J gene: TRBJ1-5; clone size: NA; D gene: NA; V gene: TRBV5-1; CDR3 DNA: TGCGCCAGCAGCTTGGGGGACTCGCGGTATCAGCCCCAGCATTTT; CDR3 protein: CASSLGDSRYQPQHF
J gene: TRBJ1-3; clone size: NA; D gene: TRBD1; V gene: TRBV7-2; CDR3 DNA: TGTGCCAGCAGCCGGGACAGGGACCCTGGAAACACCATATATTTT; CDR3 protein: CASSRDRDPGNTIYF
J gene: TRBJ2-5; clone size: NA; D gene: TRBD1; V gene: TRBV5-1; CDR3 DNA: TGCGCCAGCAGCGCGGCAGGGGGCTCCGAAGAGACCCAGTACTTC; CDR3 protein: CASSAAGGSEETQYF
J gene: TRBJ1-5; clone size: NA; D gene: TRBD1; V gene: TRBV7-6; CDR3 DNA: TGTGCCAGCAGCCTAGACAGGGGGACTCAGCCCCAGCATTTT; CDR3 protein: CASSLDRGTQPQHF
J gene: TRBJ2-3; clone size: NA; D gene: NA; V gene: TRBV5-1; CDR3 DNA: TGCGCCAGCAGCTTCCGCCCTCCAGGTTCCGGCACAGATACGCAGTATTTT; CDR3 protein: CASSFRPPGSGTDTQYF
J gene: TRBJ1-4; clone size: NA; D gene: TRBD1; V gene: TRBV28; CDR3 DNA: TGTGCCGGCAGTTCTTACAGGGGGCCGGGTGAAAAACTGTTTTTT; CDR3 protein: CAGSSYRGPGEKLFF
J gene: TRBJ2-7; clone size: NA; D gene: TRBD1; V gene: TRBV4-2; CDR3 DNA: TGTGCCAGCAGCCAATTCGTCGGGACAGCCGAGCAGTACTTC; CDR3 protein: CASSQFVGTAEQYF
J gene: TRBJ2-6; clone size: NA; D gene: NA; V gene: TRBV30; CDR3 DNA: TGTGCCTGGAGTAGGGGTCGCGCCCCCTCTGGGGCCAACGTCCTGACTTTC; CDR3 protein: CAWSRGRAPSGANVLTF
J gene: TRBJ1-5; clone size: NA; D gene: TRBD1; V gene: TRBV28; CDR3 DNA: TGTGCCAGCAGTAGGGGGCCCCGTCAGCCCCAGCATTTT; CDR3 protein: CASSRGPRQPQHF
J gene: TRBJ2-5; clone size: NA; D gene: NA; V gene: TRBV10-2; CDR3 DNA: TGCGCCAGCAGGGTGAACAGCCGGGAGACCCAGTACTTC; CDR3 protein: CASRVNSRETQYF